The 11 T cell receptor beta chains below come from one sample, sequenced in a study of blood T cell repertoires in COVID-19. Some clones are missing from TCRdb's copy, which holds only in-frame ones; the method was immunoSEQ multiplex PCR. The sample records about 150,000 clones, approximately 80% being singletons. Material for sequencing was peripheral blood. These receptors all stem from a man aged 65 to 79 with acute or convalescent COVID-19.

The chain is built from TRBV11-2 and TRBJ2-1; TRBD2 agrees at 7 bases. Trimming removed 5 bases from V and 2 bases from J; junction bases left unmatched: 6. The CDR3 sequence is 15 residues long. The germline gives CDR1 SGHAT, CDR2 FQNNGV. As DNA, the CDR3 is TGTGCCAGCAGCCTTAGAGGGACTACCTACAATGAGCAGTTCTTC. Residues: CASSLRGTTYNEQFF.

V gene TRBV4-1 combines with J gene TRBJ1-6, with D possibly TRBD1 on 5 matching bases. The CDR3 sequence is 14 residues long. Germline CDR1 is MGHRA and CDR2 is YSYEKL. Trimming took 6 bases from V and 7 from J, leaving 13 bases between them. The CDR3 is CASRTREGNSPLHF. Written as DNA, the CDR3 is TGCGCCAGCAGAACCCGGGAGGGGAATTCACCCCTCCACTTT.

The chain recombines TRBV5-1 with TRBJ2-5, with TRBD1 matching over 9 bases. There are 15 residues in the CDR3. J was trimmed by 5 bases and V by 3 bases; bases with no gene match: 8. Germline V gene data show CDR1 as SGHRS and CDR2 as YFSETQ. CDR3 coding DNA: TGCGCCAGCAGCTCGTTACAGGGGGCTGGGGAGACCCAGTACTTC. This encodes CASSSLQGAGETQYF.

The chain joins TRBV6-1 to TRBJ1-5; maybe TRBD1 (5 bases). Deletions cut 4 bases from V and 3 bases from J, with 16 bases between. This CDR3 region has 16 residues. CDR1 is MNHNS and CDR2 is SASEGT in the germline V gene. As DNA, the CDR3 is TGTGCCAGCAGTGCCCCACGCCAAGGGGACAATCAGCCCCAGCATTTT. As protein: CASSAPRQGDNQPQHF.

The chain has TRBV27 and TRBJ2-3; 12 nucleotides align to TRBD1. The V and J ends lost 3 bases and 4 bases, in that order; junction bases with no gene match: 5. The CDR3 is 16 residues long. Germline loops: CDR1 MNHEY, CDR2 SMNVEV (reference sequence). The CDR3 bases are TGTGCCAGCAGTTTTGGGGACAGGGGGCCGGCAGATACGCAGTATTTT. Its protein product is CASSFGDRGPADTQYF.

This sequence joins TRBV2 and TRBJ1-2, with TRBD1 identical over 9 bases. Germline V gene lookup returns CDR1 SNHLY and CDR2 FYNNEI. The CDR3 spans 14 residues. The ends lost 5 bases at V and 2 bases at J; junction bases unmatched: 3. This CDR3 reads CASSRDRANYGYTF. The DNA of the CDR3 is TGTGCCAGCAGTAGGGACAGGGCAAACTATGGCTACACCTTC.

The chain couples TRBV7-9 to TRBJ2-1; D call uncertain. This CDR3 spans 15 amino acids. CDR1 and CDR2 from the germline V gene are SEHNR and FQNEAQ (reference sequence). The V and J ends lost 5 bases and 6 bases respectively, with 17 bases between them. The CDR3 DNA reads as TGTGCCAGCAGCCACTCTGGCACAGTTTTCAATGAGCAGTTCTTC. It yields the protein CASSHSGTVFNEQFF.

The rearrangement uses TRBV4-1 and TRBJ1-2; 10 bases agree with TRBD1. J gave up 8 bases and V 4 bases, and 13 bases lay outside the gene matches. This CDR3 has 16 residues. CDR1 and CDR2 from the germline V gene are MGHRA and YSYEKL. The CDR3, as DNA: TGCGCCAGCAGCCCCGAGGGACAGGGGAAGGTTAAGGGCTACACCTTC. Translating gives CASSPEGQGKVKGYTF.

This chain uses TRBV4-1 with TRBJ1-1; 9 bases are shared with TRBD1. The V gene end was trimmed by 3 bases and the J gene end by 0 bases; junction bases not matched to a gene: 2. Germline lookup yields CDR1 MGHRA and CDR2 YSYEKL. This CDR3 contains 15 residues. As DNA, the CDR3 is TGCGCCAGCAGCCAGGACAGGGGTTTGAACACTGAAGCTTTCTTT. It is translated as CASSQDRGLNTEAFF.

The chain uses TRBV19 and TRBJ2-5, with 8 bases matching TRBD2. Germline CDR1 LNHDA, CDR2 SQIVND (reference sequence). After removal of 2 bases from V and 5 bases from J, the junction contained 13 bases not matched to a gene. The CDR3 has 17 residues. The CDR3 sequence is CASSISRGGNRAETQYF. CDR3 nucleotide sequence: TGTGCCAGTAGTATATCCCGGGGGGGAAACCGCGCGGAGACCCAGTACTTC.

As for this clone: Other DNA sequences in the sample encode the same CDR3. V gene TRBV3-1 (or the pseudogene TRBV3-2) combines with J gene TRBJ2-2; D not resolved. This CDR3 has 14 residues. The V gene's germline CDR1 is LGHDT and CDR2 YNNKEL (reference sequence). Trimming cost V 0 bases and J 2 bases, with 4 bases left between them. The CDR3 DNA is TGTGCCAGCAGCCAAGAAATAAACACCGGGGAGCTGTTTTTT. Protein: CASSQEINTGELFF.